A single count supports the clone carrying this TCR beta chain. The antigen is unknown. This specimen comes from a study of T cell responses to AZD1222 COVID-19 vaccine. Measured with immunoSEQ multiplex PCR; TCRdb has only the in-frame clones, and not every one. Of some 120,000 clones detected, around 84% appear once; the ten largest clones hold 27%. V dropped 10 bases and J dropped 6; count of bases not matched to a gene: 15. This CDR3 region has 16 residues. Germline-derived CDR1 and CDR2 are SGHRS and YFSETQ. Study-wide results and limits: No day 14 peak samples; only post-peak repertoires were characterized. An increase in Spike-specific TCR breadth and depth was observed after two AZD1222 doses. There were mostly white British donors and more females than males, and clonal diversity was possibly underestimated.

Analyses pooled second doses at about 4 or about 12 weeks. This sample comprised peripheral blood, obtained 28 days after the second AZD1222 dose. The chain is built from TRBV5-1 and TRBJ2-3, with 12 bases fitting TRBD2. The sequence came from an adult who received the AZD1222 COVID-19 vaccine. The CDR3 loop is CASKRLAGGPGDTQYF. CDR3 bases: TGCGCCTCGAAGCGGCTAGCGGGGGGGCCAGGGGATACGCAGTATTTT. Supplemented by reference TRBV5-1 and TRBJ2-3, the full variable domain reads KAGVTQTPRYLIKTRGQQVTLSCSPISGHRSVSWYQQTPGQGLQFLFEYFSETQRNKGNFPGRFSGRQFSNSRSEMNVSTLELGDSALYLCASKRLAGGPGDTQYFGPGTRLTVL.